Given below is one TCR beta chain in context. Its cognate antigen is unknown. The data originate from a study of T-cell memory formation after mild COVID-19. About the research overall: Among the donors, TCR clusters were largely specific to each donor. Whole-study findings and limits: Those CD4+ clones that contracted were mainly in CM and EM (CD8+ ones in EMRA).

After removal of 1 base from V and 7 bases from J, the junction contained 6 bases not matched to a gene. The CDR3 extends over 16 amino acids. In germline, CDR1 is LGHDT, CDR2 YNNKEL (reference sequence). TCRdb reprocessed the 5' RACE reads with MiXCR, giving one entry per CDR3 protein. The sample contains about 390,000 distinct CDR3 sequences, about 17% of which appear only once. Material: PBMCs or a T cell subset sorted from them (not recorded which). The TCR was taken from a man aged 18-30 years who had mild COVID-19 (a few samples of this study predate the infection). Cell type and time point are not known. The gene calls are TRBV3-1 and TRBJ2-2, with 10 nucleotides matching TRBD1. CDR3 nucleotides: TGTGCCAGCAGCCAAGGACGGGACAGGGGCGTCGGGGAGCTGTTTTTT. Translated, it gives CASSQGRDRGVGELFF.